A selection of T cell receptor beta chains follows, all from one sample in a study of T cells in localized non-small cell lung cancer. Measured with immunoSEQ multiplex PCR; TCRdb has only the in-frame clones, and not every one. The sample includes some 3,700 clones, about 26% seen only once; the top ten take 27%. This specimen consisted of lung tumor tissue, obtained before any cancer treatment. These receptors were taken from a woman aged 40 to 75 with stage I lung adenocarcinoma. Both conserved end residues are part of each CDR3. The order of the fields is J gene, V gene, clone size, D gene, CDR3 DNA, CDR3 protein. The D gene is left open where the match is weak. Expanded clones are given a class, and other clones once, few, many or no size at all.

TRBJ2-1,TRBV9,medium-sized,TRBD2,TGTGCCAGCAGCGTAGTCGGCGCGGGAGCATACAATGAGCAGTTCTTC,CASSVVGAGAYNEQFF
TRBJ2-5,TRBV10-2,-,TRBD2,TGCGCCAGCAGTGTGAGCGGGGGAGTGTTAGAGACCCAGTACTTC,CASSVSGGVLETQYF
TRBJ2-1,TRBV7-5,-,-,TGTGCCAGCAGCTTAGGATCTGGGATGGCTTTATACAATGAGCAGTTCTTC,CASSLGSGMALYNEQFF
TRBJ2-2,TRBV19,-,-,TGTGCCAGTACAAGACAGACAAACTACTTGGAGCTGTTTTTT,CASTRQTNYLELFF
TRBJ1-5,TRBV5-1,-,-,TGCGCCAGCAGCTTGGGGTCCCCAGGGGACCAGCCCCAGCATTTT,CASSLGSPGDQPQHF
TRBJ1-1,TRBV15,-,TRBD1,TGTGCCACCAGCAGAGTTGGCAGGGGGCTTACTGAAGCTTTCTTT,CATSRVGRGLTEAFF
TRBJ1-1,TRBV6-8,medium-sized,-,TGTGCCAGCAACCCTCTCTCGGGGGCGAGGAGTGAAGCTTTCTTT,CASNPLSGARSEAFF
TRBJ1-2,TRBV11-3,few,-,TGTGCCAGCAGCACCCAGGGGATCGTCTATGGCTACACCTTC,CASSTQGIVYGYTF
TRBJ2-5,TRBV11-1,-,TRBD1,TGTGCCAGCAGCGACACGCCAGGGGGCTTCTGGGAGACCCAGTACTTC,CASSDTPGGFWETQYF
TRBJ1-2,TRBV18,-,-,TGTGCCAGCTCACCACCTCAGGGCTACTATGGCTACACCTTC,CASSPPQGYYGYTF
TRBJ1-6,TRBV14,once,-,TGTGCCAGCAGCCAAGCAGTCCGATGGAATTCACCCCTCCACTTT,CASSQAVRWNSPLHF
TRBJ2-1,TRBV19,-,TRBD2,TGTGCCAGTAAACAAGGCGGGAGGGGAGAGCAGTTCTTC,CASKQGGRGEQFF
TRBJ2-1,TRBV11-3,few,TRBD1,TGTGCCAGCAGCCCCCGGGACAGGGGTAGGGAGCAGTTCTTC,CASSPRDRGREQFF
TRBJ2-3,TRBV11-3,-,TRBD2,TGTGCCAGCAGCTTAGGAGCCGTGGCTAGCGGGGGGAGGGATACGCAGTATTTT,CASSLGAVASGGRDTQYF
TRBJ1-3,TRBV29-1,-,-,TGCAGCGTTGTGGGATGGGCTAACGGAAACACCATATATTTT,CSVVGWANGNTIYF
TRBJ1-5,TRBV7-1,-,-,TGTGCCAGCAGCTTAACAGGGACCCAGCCCCAGCATTTT,CASSLTGTQPQHF
TRBJ1-1,TRBV11-3,-,TRBD1,TGTGCCAGCAGACCCCTACAGGGGGGGGTTCTCACTGAAGCTTTCTTT,CASRPLQGGVLTEAFF
TRBJ2-3,TRBV6-8,-,-,TGTGCCAGCAGTGGCCGGCGGCCCTCCACAGATACGCAGTATTTT,CASSGRRPSTDTQYF
TRBJ2-4,TRBV11-3,-,TRBD1,TGTGCCAGCAGCCCAGGACAGGGTTCAACCAAAAACATTCAGTACTTC,CASSPGQGSTKNIQYF
TRBJ2-7,TRBV10-3,few,-,TGTGCCATCACCGGGCAACAGGGAGGCCCGCAGTACTTC,CAITGQQGGPQYF
TRBJ1-3,TRBV11-3,-,-,TGTGCCAGCAGCTTAAGGTCCGGGACTGGAAACACCATATATTTT,CASSLRSGTGNTIYF
TRBJ1-5,TRBV18,few,-,TGTGCCAGCTCATCAACAGGGCTGGATCAGCCCCAGCATTTT,CASSSTGLDQPQHF
TRBJ1-5,TRBV6-8,-,TRBD1,TGTGCCAGCAGTTACTGGGACAGGGCGCGTCAGCCCCAGCATTTT,CASSYWDRARQPQHF
TRBJ2-1,TRBV11-3,few,TRBD2,TGTGCCAGCAGCCCGGGACTAGCGGGGAGAGGTGGGGAGCAGTTCTTC,CASSPGLAGRGGEQFF
TRBJ2-2,TRBV11-3,large,TRBD1,TGTGCCAGCAGCTTCCGAGGGGGCGCCGGGGAGCTGTTTTTT,CASSFRGGAGELFF
TRBJ2-1,TRBV11-3,medium-sized,-,TGTGCCAGCAGCTCGGGAACAGGATACAATGAGCAGTTCTTC,CASSSGTGYNEQFF
TRBJ1-1,TRBV10-3,few,TRBD1,TGTGCCAGCGTTCACAGGGGTTTTGACACTGAAGCTTTCTTT,CASVHRGFDTEAFF
TRBJ2-1,TRBV11-3,few,-,TGTGCCAGCAGCTTAGTTCTAGGGGGCAATGAGCAGTTCTTC,CASSLVLGGNEQFF
TRBJ1-5,TRBV28,few,TRBD1,TGTGCCAGCAGTTTCCCCGGGACAGGGGGCCTAGTTGGTAATCAGCCCCAGCATTTT,CASSFPGTGGLVGNQPQHF
TRBJ1-3,TRBV15,-,-,TGTGCCACCAGCAGAGACTCGCTGACAACCCCTGGAAACACCATATATTTT,CATSRDSLTTPGNTIYF
TRBJ1-1,TRBV6-8,few,-,TGTGCCAGCAGTGATTGGGGCACTGAAGCTTTCTTT,CASSDWGTEAFF
TRBJ1-5,TRBV28,-,-,TGTGCCAGTAAATCCACCAATCAGCCCCAGCATTTT,CASKSTNQPQHF
TRBJ2-5,TRBV23-1,-,-,TGCGCCAGCAGCCAAGTGCTCGGGAATGCCCAAGAGACCCAGTACTTC,CASSQVLGNAQETQYF
TRBJ1-2,TRBV18,few,-,TGTGCCAGCTCTCGCGAGCTGGGGGCGAAGGGCTATGGCTACACCTTC,CASSRELGAKGYGYTF
TRBJ2-7,TRBV4-1,-,-,TGCGCCAGCAGCCAAGGCCGGACAGACTCCTACGAGCAGTACTTC,CASSQGRTDSYEQYF
TRBJ1-5,TRBV6-8,-,-,TGTGCCAGCAGCACCGCCGGGACATCTGGCCTTCAGCCCCAGCATTTT,CASSTAGTSGLQPQHF
TRBJ1-2,TRBV11-3,few,-,TGTGCCAGCAGTCCGACAGGCACCCTGAGCTATGGCTACACCTTC,CASSPTGTLSYGYTF